The 21 T cell receptor beta chains below were found in one sample sequenced in a study of cytomegalovirus exposure and HLA in healthy donors. Use of 60 Vbeta and 13 Jbeta primers characterized the PCR. Assay used: immunoSEQ multiplex PCR; TCRdb lists only in-frame clones, some missing. Seen here are 75,000 to 95,000 clones, about nine tenths observed once, and the top ten hold under 2.5%. The sample comprised PBMCs. These receptors were obtained from a man aged 18 to 29 in good health and CMV-seronegative.

Only a few counts were recorded for this clone. This chain connects TRBV5-1 to TRBJ2-2; 9 bases agree with TRBD1. The CDR3 sequence is 16 residues long. The V segment lost 2 bases and the J segment 5 bases; nucleotides outside the gene matches: 7. Germline lookup yields CDR1 SGHRS and CDR2 YFSETQ. The CDR3 is CASSLPGQGVTGELFF. The CDR3 DNA follows: TGCGCCAGCAGCTTACCGGGACAGGGCGTTACCGGGGAGCTGTTTTTT.

The J gene is TRBJ2-1, the V gene TRBV15; 8 nucleotides line up with TRBD1. Germline assignment: CDR1 LNHNV and CDR2 YYDKDF (reference sequence). The CDR3 is 17 amino acids. With 1 base clipped from V and 4 bases from J, the junction kept 9 bases outside the gene matches. The CDR3 region has the DNA TGTGCCACCAGCAGAGTGGTGAAACAGGGGGGATACAATGAGCAGTTCTTC. Its protein product is CATSRVVKQGGYNEQFF.

The chain is built from TRBV6-1 and TRBJ2-7; TRBD1 is a possible D gene (5 bases). CDR3 length: 13 residues. V shed 6 bases and J shed 3 bases, with 12 bases lying between them. Germline V CDR1 and CDR2: MNHNS, SASEGT. The CDR3 loop is CASSQGPIYEQYF. In DNA, the CDR3 is TGTGCCAGCAGCCAGGGTCCTATCTACGAGCAGTACTTC.

This rearrangement joins TRBV27 to TRBJ2-7, with 7 positions matching TRBD1. CDR3 size: 12 residues. Germline V gives CDR1 MNHEY, CDR2 SMNVEV (reference sequence). Trimming at V came to 8 bases and at J to 3 bases, leaving 4 bases not matched to a gene. The CDR3 here is CASSQGDYEQYF. CDR3 nucleotides: TGTGCCAGCTCTCAGGGGGACTACGAGCAGTACTTC.

This chain links TRBV18 with TRBJ1-1; 7 bases line up with TRBD1. This CDR3 is 13 amino acids long. The germline V gene has CDR1 KGHSH and CDR2 LQKENI. V gave up 6 bases and J gave up 7 bases; unmatched junction bases: 8. The CDR3 DNA is TGTGCCAGCTCCGACGACAGGGTACTTGAAGCTTTCTTT. As protein: CASSDDRVLEAFF.

The chain joins TRBV2 to TRBJ1-5, with 11 bases lining up with TRBD1. Germline V lookup: CDR1 SNHLY, CDR2 FYNNEI. V was clipped by 7 bases and J by 7 bases; unmatched bases: 6. The CDR3 runs to 14 residues. The CDR3 nucleotides read TGTGCCAGCAAAAGGACAGGGGGCTTGCAGCCCCAGCATTTT. This gives the protein CASKRTGGLQPQHF.

This chain links TRBV6-5 with TRBJ1-1; D uncertain. The CDR3 has 14 amino acids. V lost 6 bases to trimming and J lost 0 bases, with 11 bases between them. Germline V gene data show CDR1 as MNHEY and CDR2 as SVGAGI. CDR3 sequence: CASSSTGMNTEAFF. Here the CDR3 DNA reads TGTGCCAGCAGCTCGACGGGTATGAACACTGAAGCTTTCTTT.

The CDR3 DNA is TGTGCCAGCAGTCTCGTGACAGAGCGCTATGGCTACACCTTC. Translated: CASSLVTERYGYTF. The chain employs TRBV2 and TRBJ1-2, with D maybe TRBD1 (5 bases). CDR3 length: 14 amino acids. The germline V and J ends were trimmed by 5 bases and 4 bases, with 14 bases remaining between them. In germline, CDR1 is SNHLY, CDR2 FYNNEI.

The J gene is TRBJ2-7, the V gene TRBV18; no clear D gene. V lost 3 bases and J lost 0, with 18 bases in between. This CDR3 has 17 amino acids. Germline V gene sequence: CDR1 KGHSH, CDR2 LQKENI. CDR3 sequence (DNA): TGTGCCAGCTCACCCATCCCGCCCACAACCCCCTCCTACGAGCAGTACTTC. This sequence encodes CASSPIPPTTPSYEQYF.

The chain links TRBV28 to TRBJ1-1, with 7 bases lining up with TRBD1. V lost 2 bases and J lost 0; bases outside the gene matches: 6. The germline V gene has CDR1 MDHEN and CDR2 SYDVKM. The CDR3 extends over 16 amino acids. The CDR3 DNA follows: TGTGCCAGCAGTTTAACGGGACAGAAAATGAACACTGAAGCTTTCTTT. It yields the protein CASSLTGQKMNTEAFF.

V is TRBV28 and J is TRBJ2-2, with D possibly TRBD2 on 6 matching bases. Deletions cut 6 bases from V and 3 bases from J, with 17 bases between. This CDR3 has 16 amino acids. Germline V lookup: CDR1 MDHEN, CDR2 SYDVKM. This CDR3 is CASSRAAGLDTGELFF. In DNA, the CDR3 is TGTGCCAGCAGCCGGGCAGCGGGTTTGGACACCGGGGAGCTGTTTTTT.

The V and J genes are TRBV7-3 and TRBJ2-7; TRBD1 aligns across 9 bases. Germline loops: CDR1 SGHTA, CDR2 FQGTGA. V lost 5 bases, J lost 7 bases, and 6 bases stayed unmatched. The CDR3 is made up of 13 amino acids. The CDR3 bases are TGTGCCAGCAGCCTGACAGGGGGTGGAGAGCAGTACTTC. Protein: CASSLTGGGEQYF.

This rearrangement joins TRBV6-5 to TRBJ2-7, with D perhaps TRBD1 (6 bases). V lost 2 bases and J 6 bases, leaving 17 bases between the germline ends. The germline V gene has CDR1 MNHEY and CDR2 SVGAGI. This CDR3 spans 15 amino acids. The CDR3 loop reads CASSYMGASDGEQYF. The CDR3, as DNA: TGTGCCAGCAGTTACATGGGGGCTTCTGATGGCGAGCAGTACTTC.

This rearrangement joins TRBV5-6 to TRBJ2-3; TRBD2 matches 7 bases. Trimming cost V 9 bases and J 2 bases; bases outside gene matches: 12. Germline V gene sequence: CDR1 SGHDT, CDR2 YYEEEE. This CDR3 is built from 15 residues. CDR3 region: CATRWAGEPTDTQYF. The CDR3 coding sequence is TGTGCCACCAGGTGGGCGGGAGAACCCACAGATACGCAGTATTTT. Filled out from reference TRBV5-6 and TRBJ2-3, the complete variable domain reads DAGVTQSPTHLIKTRGQQVTLRCSPKSGHDTVSWYQQALGQGPQFIFQYYEEEERQRGNFPDRFSGHQFPNYSSELNVNALLLGDSALYLCATRWAGEPTDTQYFGPGTRLTVL.

The chain uses TRBV18 and TRBJ1-5; weak D call: TRBD1 (5 bases). The CDR3 totals 17 residues. Germline V gene sequence: CDR1 KGHSH, CDR2 LQKENI. V lost 0 bases to trimming and J lost 2 bases, with 14 bases between them. In DNA form, the CDR3 reads TGTGCCAGCTCACCACCTGACAGCAGATTAGGCAATCAGCCCCAGCATTTT. Residues: CASSPPDSRLGNQPQHF.

The gene calls are TRBV7-9 and TRBJ2-1; a possible D gene is TRBD1 (5 bases). The CDR3 has 18 residues. Germline loops: CDR1 SEHNR, CDR2 FQNEAQ (reference sequence). Trimming cost V 5 bases and J 4 bases, with 24 bases left between them. The CDR3 DNA sequence: TGTGCCAGCAGCGCCCCCCCCTCCATTCTCGCAGGGTACAATGAGCAGTTCTTC. Translating gives CASSAPPSILAGYNEQFF. The entire variable domain, with the rest obtained from reference TRBV7-9 and TRBJ2-1, is as follows: DTGVSQNPRHKITKRGQNVTFRCDPISEHNRLYWYRQTLGQGPEFLTYFQNEAQLEKSRLLSDRFSAERPKGSFSTLEIQRTEQGDSAMYLCASSAPPSILAGYNEQFFGPGTRLTVL.

The CDR3 sequence: CASSLTASGSVGDTQYF. The CDR3 DNA is TGTGCCAGCAGCTTAACGGCCAGCGGGAGTGTGGGAGATACGCAGTATTTT. The chain links TRBV7-3 to TRBJ2-3; 8 bases align to TRBD2. Trimming at V came to 0 bases and at J to 5 bases, leaving 10 bases not matched to a gene. CDR3 length equals 17 residues. Germline V gives CDR1 SGHTA, CDR2 FQGTGA.

The chain has TRBV6-5 and TRBJ2-7; D may be TRBD2 (5 bases). Per germline, CDR1 MNHEY and CDR2 SVGAGI. The CDR3 totals 13 residues. Trimming stripped 2 bases from V and 5 bases from J, with 10 bases between. CDR3 sequence reads: CASSYGVGNEQYF. In DNA, the CDR3 is TGTGCCAGCAGTTACGGTGTCGGGAACGAGCAGTACTTC.

This clone was found once. The rearrangement links TRBV5-1 to TRBJ2-2; 7 positions match TRBD1. The CDR3 runs to 15 residues. V dropped 3 bases and J dropped 7; count of bases not matched to a gene: 9. Per germline, CDR1 SGHRS and CDR2 YFSETQ. The CDR3 bases are TGCGCCAGCAGCTCATCGGACAGGCTGGGCGGGGAGCTGTTTTTT. It specifies CASSSSDRLGGELFF.

This rearrangement joins TRBV11-2 to TRBJ1-3, with D perhaps TRBD1 (6 bases). The V gene's germline CDR1 is SGHAT and CDR2 FQNNGV. V was pared by 1 base and J by 0 bases, with 10 bases between. There are 16 residues in the CDR3. The chain's CDR3 is CASSLGGRGSGNTIYF. The CDR3 DNA reads TGTGCCAGCAGCTTAGGTGGCAGGGGCTCTGGAAACACCATATATTTT.

V usage is TRBV28 and J usage is TRBJ2-7; 8 positions match TRBD1. The ends lost 6 bases at V and 2 bases at J; junction bases unmatched: 6. This CDR3 has 14 amino acids. CDR1 and CDR2 (germline): MDHEN, SYDVKM. CDR3 in DNA: TGTGCCAGCAGCCCCGGGACAGGCGCCTACGAGCAGTACTTC. It translates to CASSPGTGAYEQYF.